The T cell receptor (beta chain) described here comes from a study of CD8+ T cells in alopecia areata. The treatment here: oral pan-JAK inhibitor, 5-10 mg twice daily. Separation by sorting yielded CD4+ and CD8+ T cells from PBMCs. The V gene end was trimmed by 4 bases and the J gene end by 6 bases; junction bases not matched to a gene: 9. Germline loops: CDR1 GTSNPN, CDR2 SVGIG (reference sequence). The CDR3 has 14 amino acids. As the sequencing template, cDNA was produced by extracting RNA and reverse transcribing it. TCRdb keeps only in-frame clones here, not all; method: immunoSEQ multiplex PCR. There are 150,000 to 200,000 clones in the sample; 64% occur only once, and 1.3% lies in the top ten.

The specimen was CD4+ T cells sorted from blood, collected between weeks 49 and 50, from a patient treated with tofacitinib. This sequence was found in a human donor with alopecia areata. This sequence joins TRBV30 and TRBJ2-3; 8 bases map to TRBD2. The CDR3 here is CAWNPRGAGDTQYF. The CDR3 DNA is TGTGCCTGGAACCCGCGGGGGGCCGGGGATACGCAGTATTTT.